These 21 T cell receptor beta chains came from one sample sequenced in a study of cytomegalovirus exposure and HLA in healthy donors. It was with 60 Vbeta and 13 Jbeta primers that the PCR ran. Method: immunoSEQ multiplex PCR; TCRdb's copy keeps in-frame clones and lacks some. The sample consists of some 190,000 clones, about 80% of them appearing once. Material: PBMCs. The receptor source for this set is a man aged 18 to 29 in good health and CMV-seronegative.

The chain carries TRBV13 and TRBJ2-7; 8 positions match TRBD2. CDR1 is PRHDT, CDR2 FYEKMQ, per germline (reference sequence). J gave up 2 bases and V 4 bases, and 7 bases lay outside the gene matches. The CDR3 is 15 residues long. CDR3 nucleotides: TGTGCCAGCAGCTCGACAGGAGCGGGGGCCTACGAGCAGTACTTC. Translation gives CASSSTGAGAYEQYF.

This clone came up a few times. The chain is built from TRBV9 and TRBJ2-5, with a possible D match to TRBD2 (5 bases). The germline V and J ends were trimmed by 3 bases and 8 bases, with 14 bases remaining between them. CDR3 length: 13 amino acids. CDR1 is SGDLS, CDR2 YYNGEE, per germline. The CDR3, as DNA: TGTGCCAGCAGCGCTACTCTAGGGAGAACCCAGTACTTC. It is translated as CASSATLGRTQYF.

This chain uses TRBV7-2 with TRBJ2-2; 8 nucleotides align to TRBD2. Germline values: CDR1 SGHTA, CDR2 FQGNSA. The ends lost 1 base at V and 3 bases at J; junction bases unmatched: 4. The CDR3 is made up of 16 amino acids. For the CDR3, the DNA is TGTGCCAGCAGCTTAGAGGTACTAGCGGACACCGGGGAGCTGTTTTTT. Amino acid sequence: CASSLEVLADTGELFF. Variable domain in full (rest from reference TRBV7-2 and TRBJ2-2): GAGVSQSPSNKVTEKGKDVELRCDPISGHTALYWYRQSLGQGLEFLIYFQGNSAPDKSGLPSDRFSAERTGGSVSTLTIQRTQQEDSAVYLCASSLEVLADTGELFFGEGSRLTVL.

The V call is TRBV5-1, the J call TRBJ2-2, with D tentatively TRBD1 (6 bases). The CDR3 is made up of 16 amino acids. Trimming took off 4 bases at V and 2 bases at J, with 15 bases between the two ends. CDR1 and CDR2 (germline): SGHRS, YFSETQ. As DNA, the CDR3 is TGCGCCAGCAGCAGAACCGGGACACCCAACACCGGGGAGCTGTTTTTT. Encoded protein: CASSRTGTPNTGELFF.

The chain is built from TRBV6-5 and TRBJ1-2; no definite D call. Between the trimmed V and J ends, which lost 2 bases and 1 base, there was a span of 8 bases. This CDR3 has 14 residues. Germline V CDR1 and CDR2: MNHEY, SVGAGI. CDR3 bases: TGTGCCAGCAGTTACGGAGGAATTAACTATGGCTACACCTTC. This encodes CASSYGGINYGYTF.

The chain couples TRBV19 to TRBJ1-2; D not resolved. Between the trimmed V and J ends, which lost 2 bases and 4 bases, there was a span of 14 bases. Germline V lookup: CDR1 LNHDA, CDR2 SQIVND (reference sequence). The CDR3 has 15 residues. The CDR3 region is CASSIPRGGPYGYTF. The CDR3 DNA reads as TGTGCCAGTAGTATACCCCGGGGAGGGCCCTATGGCTACACCTTC. The full variable domain, with the rest looked up from reference TRBV19 and TRBJ1-2, is DGGITQSPKYLFRKEGQNVTLSCEQNLNHDAMYWYRQDPGQGLRLIYYSQIVNDFQKGDIAEGYSVSREKKESFPLTVTSAQKNPTAFYLCASSIPRGGPYGYTFGSGTRLTVV.

The chain combines TRBV27 with TRBJ1-2; 8 bases match TRBD1. The CDR3 runs 15 residues. Germline V CDR1 and CDR2: MNHEY, SMNVEV (reference sequence). The V segment lost 2 bases and the J segment 5 bases; nucleotides outside the gene matches: 7. The CDR3 bases are TGTGCCAGCAGTTTAACAGGGGGAAGGGGTTATGGCTACACCTTC. Amino acids: CASSLTGGRGYGYTF.

V gene TRBV9 combines with J gene TRBJ2-5, with D maybe TRBD1 (7 bases). This CDR3 spans 17 amino acids. The germline V and J ends were trimmed by 0 bases and 4 bases, with 19 bases remaining between them. The germline CDR1 and CDR2 sequences are SGDLS and YYNGEE. As DNA, the CDR3 is TGTGCCAGCAGCGTAGGAAATGGCAGGGGGGCACGAGAGACCCAGTACTTC. Amino acids: CASSVGNGRGARETQYF.

This clone was seen only a few times. The chain uses TRBV5-1 and TRBJ1-2, with D uncertain. V was shortened by 0 bases and J by 2 bases, with 5 bases between the two germline ends. Germline assignment: CDR1 SGHRS and CDR2 YFSETQ. There are 13 residues in the CDR3. The CDR3 region has the DNA TGCGCCAGCAGCTTGGACAGAAACTATGGCTACACCTTC. It is translated as CASSLDRNYGYTF. The full variable domain, its missing parts supplied by reference TRBV5-1 and TRBJ1-2, is KAGVTQTPRYLIKTRGQQVTLSCSPISGHRSVSWYQQTPGQGLQFLFEYFSETQRNKGNFPGRFSGRQFSNSRSEMNVSTLELGDSALYLCASSLDRNYGYTFGSGTRLTVV.

This sequence joins TRBV6-1 and TRBJ1-1; D is perhaps TRBD1 (6 bases). Germline CDR1 reads MNHNS; CDR2 reads SASEGT. Between the trimmed V and J ends, which lost 6 bases and 1 base, there was a span of 12 bases. CDR3 size: 14 residues. CDR3 residues: CASRVTGANTEAFF. In nucleotides, the CDR3 is TGTGCCAGCAGGGTGACAGGTGCGAACACTGAAGCTTTCTTT.

Concerning this clone itself: Sequence at one end of the junction differs from germline and may be a read error. This chain uses TRBV7-7 with TRBJ2-3; no firm D call. Germline CDR1 SSHAT, CDR2 FNYEAQ (reference sequence). The CDR3 runs to 16 residues. The CDR3 spells CASSPTGDRRADTQYF. The CDR3 nucleotides read TGTGCTAGCAGCCCAACGGGTGATAGAAGAGCAGATACGCAGTATTTT.

The chain has TRBV9 and TRBJ2-7, with D possibly TRBD1 on 6 matching bases. This CDR3 comprises 13 residues. The V end was cut by 4 bases, the J end by 0 bases, with 8 bases between. The V gene's germline CDR1 is SGDLS and CDR2 YYNGEE. In nucleotides, the CDR3 is TGTGCCAGCAGCCGGACAGACTCCTACGAGCAGTACTTC. It translates to CASSRTDSYEQYF.

This clone was observed a handful of times. The chain couples TRBV7-2 to TRBJ2-3, with D perhaps matching TRBD2 (5 bases). The CDR3 loop spans 15 amino acids. V lost 11 bases and J 0 bases, leaving 18 bases between the germline ends. Germline V gene sequence: CDR1 SGHTA, CDR2 FQGNSA. The CDR3 here is CAARPPGTSTDTQYF. In DNA, the CDR3 is TGTGCCGCTCGTCCCCCGGGAACTAGCACAGATACGCAGTATTTT. Filled out from reference TRBV7-2 and TRBJ2-3, the complete variable domain reads GAGVSQSPSNKVTEKGKDVELRCDPISGHTALYWYRQSLGQGLEFLIYFQGNSAPDKSGLPSDRFSAERTGGSVSTLTIQRTQQEDSAVYLCAARPPGTSTDTQYFGPGTRLTVL.

V usage is TRBV6-4 and J usage is TRBJ2-1; 10 bases align to TRBD2. This CDR3 contains 16 residues. Germline-derived CDR1 and CDR2 are MRHNA and SNTAGT. Trimming took 5 bases from V and 2 from J; bases not matched to a gene: 6. DNA of the CDR3: TGTGCCAGCAGTCGGAGAGCGGGGGGGACCTACAATGAGCAGTTCTTC. It is translated as CASSRRAGGTYNEQFF.

V is TRBV27 and J is TRBJ2-3, with D possibly matching TRBD1 (9 bases). Trimming removed 4 bases from V and 3 bases from J, with 23 bases in between. The CDR3 runs 18 residues. Germline V gene data show CDR1 as MNHEY and CDR2 as SMNVEV (reference sequence). In nucleotides, the CDR3 is TGTGCCAGCAGTTCCCTCTTTATAGCGGGACAGGGTACAGATACGCAGTATTTT. Encoded protein: CASSSLFIAGQGTDTQYF.

This clone was counted a few times. The chain carries TRBV7-8 and TRBJ2-5; 15 positions match TRBD2. Per germline, CDR1 SGHVS and CDR2 FQNEAQ. The V segment lost 7 bases and the J segment 2 bases; nucleotides outside the gene matches: 2. CDR3 size: 15 residues. In DNA, the CDR3 is TGTGCCAGCACCGGACTAGCGGGAGGGCAAGAGACCCAGTACTTC. Its translation: CASTGLAGGQETQYF.

As regards this clone: The junction departs from germline at one end; a sequencing error may be responsible. This rearrangement joins TRBV5-4 to TRBJ2-1; D perhaps matches TRBD2 (7 bases). Germline lookup yields CDR1 SGHNT and CDR2 YYREEE (reference sequence). The CDR3 consists of 12 residues. CDR3 protein: CASSYGGDTALF. In DNA form, the CDR3 reads TGTGCCAGCAGCTATGGGGGGGACACGGCACTCTTC. The full variable domain, rest sourced from reference TRBV5-4 and TRBJ2-1, is ETGVTQSPTHLIKTRGQQVTLRCSSQSGHNTVSWYQQALGQGPQFIFQYYREEENGRGNFPPRFSGLQFPNYSSELNVNALELDDSALYLCASSYGGDTALFGPGTRLTVL.

The V and J genes are TRBV7-3 and TRBJ2-1; TRBD2 matches at 7 bases. The CDR3 is 15 residues long. V dropped 3 bases and J dropped 4; count of bases not matched to a gene: 6. The germline CDR1 and CDR2 sequences are SGHTA and FQGTGA. The CDR3 bases are TGTGCCAGCAGCTTCACCAGCGGGATATACAATGAGCAGTTCTTC. The encoded protein is CASSFTSGIYNEQFF.

Worth noting for this clone: The sample holds other DNA sequences that translate to the same CDR3. The J gene is TRBJ1-5, the V gene TRBV7-9; D ambiguous. The V gene's germline CDR1 is SEHNR and CDR2 FQNEAQ (reference sequence). The CDR3 is 14 amino acids. Trimming took off 5 bases at V and 0 bases at J, with 8 bases between the two ends. The CDR3 DNA sequence: TGTGCCAGCAGCGCAGACACTAGCAATCAGCCCCAGCATTTT. Translation gives CASSADTSNQPQHF.

DNA of the CDR3: TGTGCCAGCAGCGAAAGCGGGGGTCACAACGAGCAGTACTTC. As protein: CASSESGGHNEQYF. The chain recombines TRBV13 with TRBJ2-7, with TRBD2 identical over 8 bases. The CDR3 length is 14 residues. V gave up 5 bases and J gave up 5 bases; unmatched junction bases: 8. Germline CDR1 and CDR2: PRHDT and FYEKMQ (reference sequence).

The rearrangement links TRBV4-2 to TRBJ2-1, with D perhaps TRBD1 (6 bases). The CDR3 spans 15 residues. Trimming took 0 bases from V and 5 from J, leaving 11 bases between them. Germline-derived CDR1 and CDR2 are LGHNA and YNFKEQ. The CDR3 nucleotides are TGTGCCAGCAGCCAAGAATATCCAGGGGACAATGAGCAGTTCTTC. This translates into CASSQEYPGDNEQFF.